This T cell receptor (beta chain) was retrieved from a study of T-cell memory formation after mild COVID-19. This CDR3 is built from 13 residues. Germline assignment: CDR1 MNHEY and CDR2 SVGAGI. V was pared by 7 bases and J by 12 bases, with 11 bases of the junction left unmatched. Barcoded TCR alpha and TCR beta cDNA libraries with UMIs came from 5'RACE using constant-segment primers. Via MiXCR, TCRdb re-called the 5' RACE reads, giving one row per CDR3 protein. The table shows under 650,000 distinct CDR3 sequences, with roughly 18% occurring only once. This clonotype was observed a single time. A much larger clone differs by one base, so this may be a read error. This likely comes from a read error, as the CDR3 has no conserved phenylalanine or tryptophan at its end.

This receptor was obtained from an adult woman who had mild COVID-19 (a few samples of this study predate the infection). Cell type and time point are not known. The chain uses TRBV6-5 and TRBJ2-1; 8 positions match TRBD2. The sample was PBMCs or a T cell subset sorted from them (not recorded which). This CDR3 reads CASTIMAGGAQFL. As DNA, the CDR3 is TGTGCCAGCACCATTATGGCCGGGGGGGCGCAGTTCTTA.